This T cell receptor (beta chain) was captured by sequencing in a study of shared clonotypes between healthy human individuals. Study results and limitations: Generally, naive subsets came out with larger estimated richness than memory subsets.

The assay was immunoSEQ multiplex PCR, and TCRdb's table has in-frame clones only and misses some. The repertoire has more than 1.2 million clones, approximately 98.5% of them found once; the top ten carry about 0.35%. With regard to this clone: The antigen remains undetermined.

With 1 base removed from V and 5 bases from J, the gap between germline ends came to 14 bases. This CDR3 has 15 amino acids. Germline CDR1 reads SEHNR; CDR2 reads FQNEAQ (reference sequence). Donors, without exception, were Caucasian adults residing in Nashville, Tennessee. The sample comprised naive CD4+ T cells sorted from blood. Specified subset: CD45RA+ positively selected. This TCR was recovered from a man in his thirties or forties in good health. The chain carries TRBV7-9 and TRBJ1-1; no clear D gene. The DNA for the CDR3 is TGTGCCAGCAGCTTAGGCGCCGGAGGTACGACTGAAGCTTTCTTT. This gives the protein CASSLGAGGTTEAFF.